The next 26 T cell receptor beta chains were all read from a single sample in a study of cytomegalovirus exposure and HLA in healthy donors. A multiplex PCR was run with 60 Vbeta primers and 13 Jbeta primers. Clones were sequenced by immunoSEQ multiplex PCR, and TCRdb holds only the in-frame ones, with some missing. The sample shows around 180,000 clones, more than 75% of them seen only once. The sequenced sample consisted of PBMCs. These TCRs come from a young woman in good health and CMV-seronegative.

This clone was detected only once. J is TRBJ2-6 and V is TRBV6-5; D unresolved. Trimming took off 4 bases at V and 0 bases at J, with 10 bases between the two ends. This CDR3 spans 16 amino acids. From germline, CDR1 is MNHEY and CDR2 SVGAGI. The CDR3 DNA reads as TGTGCCAGCAGTTTGACACAAGTCTCTGGGGCCAACGTCCTGACTTTC. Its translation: CASSLTQVSGANVLTF.

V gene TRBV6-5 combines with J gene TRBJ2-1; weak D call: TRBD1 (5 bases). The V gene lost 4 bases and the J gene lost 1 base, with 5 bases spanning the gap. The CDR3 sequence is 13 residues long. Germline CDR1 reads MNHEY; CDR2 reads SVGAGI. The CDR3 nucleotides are TGTGCCAGCAGTTCAGGGTCCTACAATGAGCAGTTCTTC. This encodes CASSSGSYNEQFF.

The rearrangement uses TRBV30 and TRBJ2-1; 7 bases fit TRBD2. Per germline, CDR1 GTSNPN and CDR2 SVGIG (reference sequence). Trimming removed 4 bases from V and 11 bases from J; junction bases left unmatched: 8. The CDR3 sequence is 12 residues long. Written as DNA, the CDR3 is TGTGCCTGGAATGGCGGGGGAGACCAGCAGTTCTTC. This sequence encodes CAWNGGGDQQFF.

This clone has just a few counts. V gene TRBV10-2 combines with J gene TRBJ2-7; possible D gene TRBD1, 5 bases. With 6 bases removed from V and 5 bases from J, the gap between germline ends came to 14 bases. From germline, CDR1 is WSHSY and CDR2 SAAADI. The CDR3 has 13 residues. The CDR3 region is CASSGHPTHEQYF. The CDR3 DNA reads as TGCGCCAGCAGCGGACACCCGACGCACGAGCAGTACTTC.

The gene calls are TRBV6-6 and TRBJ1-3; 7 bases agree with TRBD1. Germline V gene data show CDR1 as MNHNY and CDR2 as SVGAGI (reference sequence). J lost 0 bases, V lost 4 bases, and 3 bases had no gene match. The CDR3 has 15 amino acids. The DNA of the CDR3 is TGTGCCAGCAGTTTAGGGGACAGCTCTGGAAACACCATATATTTT. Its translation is CASSLGDSSGNTIYF.

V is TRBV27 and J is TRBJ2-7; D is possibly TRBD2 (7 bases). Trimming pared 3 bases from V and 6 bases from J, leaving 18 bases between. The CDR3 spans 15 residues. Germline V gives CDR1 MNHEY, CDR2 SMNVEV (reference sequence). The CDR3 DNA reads TGTGCCAGCAGTTTTGCGGGGGCAACCGCATCCGAGCAGTACTTC. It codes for CASSFAGATASEQYF.

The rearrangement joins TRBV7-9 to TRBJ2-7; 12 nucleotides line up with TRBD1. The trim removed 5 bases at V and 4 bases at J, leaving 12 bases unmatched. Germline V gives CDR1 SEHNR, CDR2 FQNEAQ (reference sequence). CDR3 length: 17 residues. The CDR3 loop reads CASSPRTGQGAEYEQYF. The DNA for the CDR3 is TGTGCCAGCAGCCCCCGGACGGGACAGGGGGCGGAGTACGAGCAGTACTTC. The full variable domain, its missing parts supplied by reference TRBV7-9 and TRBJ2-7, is DTGVSQNPRHKITKRGQNVTFRCDPISEHNRLYWYRQTLGQGPEFLTYFQNEAQLEKSRLLSDRFSAERPKGSFSTLEIQRTEQGDSAMYLCASSPRTGQGAEYEQYFGPGTRLTVT.

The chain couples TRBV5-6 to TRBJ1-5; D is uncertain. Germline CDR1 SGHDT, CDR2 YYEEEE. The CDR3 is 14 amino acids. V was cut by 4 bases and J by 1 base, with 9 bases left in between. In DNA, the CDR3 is TGTGCCAGCAGCAACGGAGGAAGCAATCAGCCCCAGCATTTT. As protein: CASSNGGSNQPQHF.

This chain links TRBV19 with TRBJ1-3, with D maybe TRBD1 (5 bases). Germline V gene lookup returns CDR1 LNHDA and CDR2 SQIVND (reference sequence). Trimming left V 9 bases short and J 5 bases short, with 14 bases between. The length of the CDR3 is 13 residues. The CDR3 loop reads CASRGERRNTIYF. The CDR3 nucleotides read TGTGCCAGCCGGGGGGAAAGGAGAAACACCATATATTTT. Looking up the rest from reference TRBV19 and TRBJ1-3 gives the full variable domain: DGGITQSPKYLFRKEGQNVTLSCEQNLNHDAMYWYRQDPGQGLRLIYYSQIVNDFQKGDIAEGYSVSREKKESFPLTVTSAQKNPTAFYLCASRGERRNTIYFGEGSWLTVV.

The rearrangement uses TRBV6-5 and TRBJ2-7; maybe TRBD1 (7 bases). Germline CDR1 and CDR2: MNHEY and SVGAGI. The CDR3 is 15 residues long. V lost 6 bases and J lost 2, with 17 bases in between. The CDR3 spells CASRTRQGGPYEQYF. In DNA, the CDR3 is TGTGCCAGCAGAACTAGACAGGGAGGACCCTACGAGCAGTACTTC.

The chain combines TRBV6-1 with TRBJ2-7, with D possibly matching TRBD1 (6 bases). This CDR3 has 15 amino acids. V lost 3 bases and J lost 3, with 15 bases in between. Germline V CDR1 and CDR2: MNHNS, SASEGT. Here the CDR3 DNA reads TGTGCCAGCAGTGATCTTGGACAGCTAATCTACGAGCAGTACTTC. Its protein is CASSDLGQLIYEQYF.

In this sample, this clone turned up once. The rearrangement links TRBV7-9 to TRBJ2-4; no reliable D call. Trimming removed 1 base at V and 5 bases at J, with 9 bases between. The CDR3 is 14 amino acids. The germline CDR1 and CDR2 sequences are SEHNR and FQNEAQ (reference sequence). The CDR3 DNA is TGTGCCAGCAGCTTAGGAGGAAGTCAAAACATTCAGTACTTC. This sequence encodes CASSLGGSQNIQYF.

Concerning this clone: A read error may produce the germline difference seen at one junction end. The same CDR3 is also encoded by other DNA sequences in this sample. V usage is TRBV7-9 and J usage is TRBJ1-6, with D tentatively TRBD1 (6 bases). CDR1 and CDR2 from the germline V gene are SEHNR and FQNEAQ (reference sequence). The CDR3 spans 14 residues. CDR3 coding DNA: TGCGCCAGCAGCTTAGGGCAGGGGTATTCACCCCTCCACTTT. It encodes CASSLGQGYSPLHF.

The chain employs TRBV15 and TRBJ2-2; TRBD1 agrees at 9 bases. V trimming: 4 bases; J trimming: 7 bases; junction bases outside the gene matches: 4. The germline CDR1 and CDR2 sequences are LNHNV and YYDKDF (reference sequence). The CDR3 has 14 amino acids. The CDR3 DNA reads TGTGCCACCAGCAATGACAGGGGGAGCGGGGAGCTGTTTTTT. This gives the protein CATSNDRGSGELFF.

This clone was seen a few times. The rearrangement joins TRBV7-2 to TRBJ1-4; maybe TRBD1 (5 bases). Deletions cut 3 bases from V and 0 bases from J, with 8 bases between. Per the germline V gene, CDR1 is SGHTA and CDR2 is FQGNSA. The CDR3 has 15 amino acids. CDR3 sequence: CASSFGASTNEKLFF. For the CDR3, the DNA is TGTGCCAGCAGCTTTGGGGCGTCAACTAATGAAAAACTGTTTTTT.

As DNA, the CDR3 is TGTGCCAGCAGTGGCGGACAGGTTTACTCCTACGAGCAGTACTTC. Translation gives CASSGGQVYSYEQYF. The genes are TRBV25-1 and TRBJ2-5; 7 nucleotides agree with TRBD1. The end of the DNA is better explained by TRBJ2-7, so the J call may be wrong. The germline V gene encodes CDR1 MGHDK and CDR2 SYGVNS. The CDR3 length is 15 residues.

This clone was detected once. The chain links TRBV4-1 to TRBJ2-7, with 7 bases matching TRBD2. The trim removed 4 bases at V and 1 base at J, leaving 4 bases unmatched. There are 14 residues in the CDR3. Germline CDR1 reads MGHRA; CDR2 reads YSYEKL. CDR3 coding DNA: TGCGCCAGCAGCCGGGAGGGAGGGTCCTACGAGCAGTACTTC. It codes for CASSREGGSYEQYF.

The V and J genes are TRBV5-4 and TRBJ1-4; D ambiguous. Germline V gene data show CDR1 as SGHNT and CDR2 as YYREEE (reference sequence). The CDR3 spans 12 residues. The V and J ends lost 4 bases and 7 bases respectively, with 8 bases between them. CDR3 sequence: CASSSVGEKLFF. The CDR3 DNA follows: TGTGCCAGCAGCAGCGTAGGTGAAAAACTGTTTTTT. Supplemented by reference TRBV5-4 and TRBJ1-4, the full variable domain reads ETGVTQSPTHLIKTRGQQVTLRCSSQSGHNTVSWYQQALGQGPQFIFQYYREEENGRGNFPPRFSGLQFPNYSSELNVNALELDDSALYLCASSSVGEKLFFGSGTQLSVL.

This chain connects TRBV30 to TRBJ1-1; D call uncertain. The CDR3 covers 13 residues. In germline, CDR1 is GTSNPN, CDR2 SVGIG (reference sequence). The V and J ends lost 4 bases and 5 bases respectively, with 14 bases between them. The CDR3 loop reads CAWMAGGGTEAFF. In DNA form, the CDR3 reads TGTGCCTGGATGGCCGGAGGAGGGACTGAAGCTTTCTTT.

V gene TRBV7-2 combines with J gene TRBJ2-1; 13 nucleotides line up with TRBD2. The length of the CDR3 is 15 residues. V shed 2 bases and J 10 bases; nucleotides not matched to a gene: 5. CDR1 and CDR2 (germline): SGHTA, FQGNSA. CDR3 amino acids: CASSLSTGLAGEQFF. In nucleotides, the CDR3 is TGTGCCAGCAGCTTATCGACGGGACTAGCGGGAGAGCAGTTCTTC. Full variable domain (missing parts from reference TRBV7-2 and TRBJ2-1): GAGVSQSPSNKVTEKGKDVELRCDPISGHTALYWYRQSLGQGLEFLIYFQGNSAPDKSGLPSDRFSAERTGGSVSTLTIQRTQQEDSAVYLCASSLSTGLAGEQFFGPGTRLTVL.

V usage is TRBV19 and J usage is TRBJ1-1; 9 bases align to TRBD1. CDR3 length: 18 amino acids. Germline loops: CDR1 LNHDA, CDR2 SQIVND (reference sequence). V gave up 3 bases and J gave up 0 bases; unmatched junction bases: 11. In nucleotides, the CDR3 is TGTGCCAGTAGTATGGAAGGGACAGGGAGGGTTATGAACACTGAAGCTTTCTTT. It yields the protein CASSMEGTGRVMNTEAFF.

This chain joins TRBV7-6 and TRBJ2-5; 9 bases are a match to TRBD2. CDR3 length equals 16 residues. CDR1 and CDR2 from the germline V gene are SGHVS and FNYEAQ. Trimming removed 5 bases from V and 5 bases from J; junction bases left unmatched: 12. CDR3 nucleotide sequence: TGTGCCAGCAGCCCCCGAGGAGCGGGGGGTTTGGAGACCCAGTACTTC. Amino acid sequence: CASSPRGAGGLETQYF.

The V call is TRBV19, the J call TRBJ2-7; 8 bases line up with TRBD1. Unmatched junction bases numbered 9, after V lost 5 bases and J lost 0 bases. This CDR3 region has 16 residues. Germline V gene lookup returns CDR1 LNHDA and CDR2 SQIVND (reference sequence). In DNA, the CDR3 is TGTGCCAGTAGTGCTCGACAGGGGTGGAACTCCTACGAGCAGTACTTC. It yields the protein CASSARQGWNSYEQYF.

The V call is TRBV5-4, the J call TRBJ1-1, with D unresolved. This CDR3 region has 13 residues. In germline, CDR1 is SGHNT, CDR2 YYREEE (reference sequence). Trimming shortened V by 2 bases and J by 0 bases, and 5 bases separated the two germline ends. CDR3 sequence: CASSFGLNTEAFF. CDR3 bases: TGTGCCAGCAGCTTCGGTTTGAACACTGAAGCTTTCTTT.

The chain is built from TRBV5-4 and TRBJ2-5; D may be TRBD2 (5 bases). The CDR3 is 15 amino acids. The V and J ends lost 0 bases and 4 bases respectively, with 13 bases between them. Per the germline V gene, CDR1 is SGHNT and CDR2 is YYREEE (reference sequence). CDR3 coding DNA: TGTGCCAGCAGCTTGGGCCAGGAGGCGTCAGAGACCCAGTACTTC. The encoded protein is CASSLGQEASETQYF.

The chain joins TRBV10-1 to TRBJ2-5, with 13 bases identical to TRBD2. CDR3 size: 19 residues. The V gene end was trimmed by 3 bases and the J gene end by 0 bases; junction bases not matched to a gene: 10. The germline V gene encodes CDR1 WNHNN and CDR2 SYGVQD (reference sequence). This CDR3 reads CASSDPGTSGAKYQETQYF. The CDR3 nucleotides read TGCGCCAGCAGTGATCCCGGGACTAGCGGGGCGAAATACCAAGAGACCCAGTACTTC.